A single sample is the source of the 18 T cell receptor beta chains below, sequenced in a study of human CD8 memory T cell subsets. UMI-labeled 5' RACE produced the TCR beta libraries. TCRdb reprocessed the 5' RACE reads, with one entry per CDR3 protein and no DNA. The repertoire shows approximately 8,200 distinct CDR3 sequences; the top ten hold over 20%. Sample: CD8+ T cells from PBMCs. The receptors were sampled from a human donor in good health.

J is TRBJ2-7 and V is TRBV12-3 or TRBV12-4. This CDR3 comprises 15 residues. The CDR3: CASSPQTWGYYEQYF.

The chain joins TRBV9 to TRBJ1-2; TCRdb's assignment of TRBD1 cannot be checked, as there is no DNA. Germline V lookup: CDR1 SGDLS, CDR2 YYNGEE. The CDR3 is made up of 14 amino acids. This CDR3 reads CASSAGTISYGYTF.

The genes are TRBV7-3 and TRBJ1-5; TCRdb names TRBD1, which stays unverified in the absence of DNA. Germline lookup yields CDR1 SGHTA and CDR2 FQGTGA. The CDR3 spans 15 residues. This chain's CDR3 is CASSPDSHSNQPQHF.

The J gene is TRBJ1-5, the V gene TRBV15; checking the TCRdb D call of TRBD1 is not possible without DNA. Germline values: CDR1 LNHNV, CDR2 YYDKDF (reference sequence). The CDR3 sequence is 14 residues long. CDR3 residues: CATSRDRGNQPQHF.

The chain links TRBV14 to TRBJ2-3; TCRdb gives TRBD1 as the D gene, but with no DNA this cannot be confirmed. Germline V gene lookup returns CDR1 SGHDN and CDR2 FVKESK. The CDR3 is made up of 15 amino acids. The CDR3 spells CASSHWMRGTDTQYF.

The chain's CDR3 is CASSPGLMFREETQYF. V is TRBV7-9 and J is TRBJ2-5; as DNA is missing, the TRBD2 call by TCRdb cannot be tested. Germline V gene data show CDR1 as SEHNR and CDR2 as FQNEAQ (reference sequence). The CDR3 loop spans 16 amino acids.

This chain connects TRBV7-8 to TRBJ2-7; TCRdb's D call, TRBD2, is unchecked because there is no DNA. There are 15 residues in the CDR3. CDR1 is SGHVS, CDR2 FQNEAQ, per germline. CDR3 in amino acids: CASSESGGLTYEQYF. The full variable domain, in which reference TRBV7-8 and TRBJ2-7 provide the parts outside the CDR3, is GAGVSQSPRYKVAKRGQDVALRCDPISGHVSLFWYQQALGQGPEFLTYFQNEAQLDKSGLPSDRFFAERPEGSVSTLKIQRTQQEDSAVYLCASSESGGLTYEQYFGPGTRLTVT.

J is TRBJ2-1 and V is TRBV29-1; the D call from TCRdb, TRBD2, cannot be confirmed without DNA. The CDR3 is 15 amino acids. CDR1 SQVTM and CDR2 ANQGSEA come from the germline V gene. The chain's CDR3 is CSVEGGKASYNEQFF.

The V call is TRBV29-1, the J call TRBJ2-1. CDR1 SQVTM and CDR2 ANQGSEA come from the germline V gene. CDR3 length: 11 residues. CDR3 residues: CSVEAGYEQFF.

The genes are TRBV25-1 and TRBJ2-5; the D gene TCRdb calls, TRBD1, cannot be checked with no DNA. The CDR3 sequence is 14 residues long. Germline CDR1 is MGHDK and CDR2 is SYGVNS. The CDR3 region is CASSEPRRRETQYF.

This clonotype registers medium-sized by frequency. V is TRBV27 and J is TRBJ1-1. The CDR3 runs 13 residues. Germline V gene sequence: CDR1 MNHEY, CDR2 SMNVEV (reference sequence). This chain's CDR3 is CASSLSEYTEAFF.

The chain employs TRBV7-8 and TRBJ2-3; as DNA is missing, the TRBD1 call by TCRdb cannot be tested. The CDR3 is made up of 16 amino acids. Germline CDR1 SGHVS, CDR2 FQNEAQ. CDR3 protein: CASSLVGGLKADTQYF.

The gene calls are TRBV12-3 or TRBV12-4 and TRBJ2-2. CDR3 length equals 14 residues. The chain's CDR3 is CASSLGSLTGELFF.

The chain joins TRBV20-1 to TRBJ2-5; without DNA, the TCRdb call of TRBD2 cannot be checked. The CDR3 is 16 amino acids. The germline V gene has CDR1 DFQATT and CDR2 SNEGSKA (reference sequence). CDR3 in amino acids: CSARGGLAGLGETQYF.

The chain joins TRBV7-8 to TRBJ1-1; TCRdb proposes TRBD1, but this gene call is untestable without DNA. The CDR3 length is 15 residues. Germline V gives CDR1 SGHVS, CDR2 FQNEAQ. CDR3 amino acids: CASTPGGIKNTEAFF.

Measured by frequency, this clonotype is medium-sized. The chain recombines TRBV2 with TRBJ2-1; TCRdb's assignment of TRBD2 cannot be checked, as there is no DNA. Looked up from germline, CDR1 is SNHLY and CDR2 is FYNNEI. The CDR3 spans 16 residues. The CDR3 loop reads CASSEGPGTSGGGPLF.

The V gene is TRBV7-9, the J gene TRBJ2-1; TCRdb lists TRBD1, though no DNA is available to test this call. CDR1 and CDR2 (germline): SEHNR, FQNEAQ (reference sequence). The CDR3 runs 14 residues. CDR3 loop: CASSLEDRLYEQFF.

The J gene is TRBJ2-1, the V gene TRBV6-1; the TCRdb D gene call, TRBD1, has no DNA to confirm it. From germline, CDR1 is MNHNS and CDR2 SASEGT. This CDR3 has 16 amino acids. CDR3 amino acids: CASSRITGGVDDEQFF.